The 24 T cell receptor beta chains listed next were all sequenced from one sample in a study of T cells in Graves' hyperthyroidism and ophthalmopathy. Regions amplified from RNA transcripts were the TCR beta CDR3 regions. TCR CDR3 regions were first amplified by RT-PCR with HTBI primers. MiXCR was run by TCRdb on the multiplex PCR reads, yielding one entry per CDR3 protein. Found here are about 400,000 distinct CDR3 sequences, under 15% of them singletons; the top ten hold around a third. Sequencing used blood. The source is a woman in her twenties or thirties with Graves' hyperthyroidism.

In this sample, this clonotype turned up a few times. V gene TRBV6-2 or TRBV6-3 combines with J gene TRBJ2-4, with D perhaps matching TRBD1 (6 bases). Trimming stripped 4 bases from V and 2 bases from J, with 12 bases between. The CDR3 length is 15 residues. Per the germline V gene, CDR1 is MNHEY and CDR2 is SVGEGT. CDR3 loop: CASSSTGFSKNIQYF. DNA for the CDR3: TGTGCCAGCAGTTCCACAGGGTTTTCCAAAAACATTCAGTACTTC.

This clonotype was seen many times. V usage is TRBV11-1 and J usage is TRBJ2-1; D perhaps matches TRBD1 (6 bases). The germline V gene encodes CDR1 SGHAT and CDR2 FQDESV (reference sequence). The CDR3 is 16 amino acids. The ends were cut back, 5 bases at V and 12 bases at J, with 26 bases in the middle. The CDR3 DNA reads as TGTGCCAGCAGCCAACGGTTCGGGACAATAACAAGGGGGCAGTTCTTC. Residues: CASSQRFGTITRGQFF.

This clonotype was counted between two and nine times. The V call is TRBV19, the J call TRBJ2-2; 7 nucleotides align to TRBD2. CDR1 LNHDA and CDR2 SQIVND come from the germline V gene (reference sequence). The V segment lost 0 bases and the J segment 7 bases; nucleotides outside the gene matches: 11. The CDR3 consists of 17 residues. The CDR3 DNA follows: TGTGCCAGTAGTATAGATGGCGGGAGATTGGTTGGCGGGGAGCTGTTTTTT. Protein sequence: CASSIDGGRLVGGELFF.

This clonotype was counted at least ten times. This chain uses TRBV11-3 with TRBJ2-1; either TRBD1 or TRBD2 may supply D (5 bases each). CDR3 size: 15 residues. CDR1 and CDR2 (germline): SGHNT, YENEEA. V lost 6 bases, J lost 0 bases, and 12 bases lay in between. CDR3 DNA: TGTGCCAGCAGTCGAGGGGCTAGCTCCTACAATGAGCAGTTCTTC. Translated: CASSRGASSYNEQFF.

This clonotype appeared a few times. The chain carries TRBV13 and TRBJ1-4; 7 nucleotides agree with TRBD1. After removal of 6 bases from V and 3 bases from J, the junction contained 1 base not matched to a gene. The CDR3 length is 13 residues. The germline gives CDR1 PRHDT, CDR2 FYEKMQ (reference sequence). The chain's CDR3 is CASRQGANEKLFF. Here the CDR3 DNA reads TGTGCCAGCAGGCAGGGGGCTAATGAAAAACTGTTTTTT.

The chain carries TRBV4-1 and TRBJ2-7, with 7 bases lining up with TRBD2. This CDR3 spans 13 amino acids. V shed 0 bases and J 7 bases; nucleotides not matched to a gene: 3. Looked up from germline, CDR1 is MGHRA and CDR2 is YSYEKL. This CDR3 is CASSQELAQEQYF. Written as DNA, the CDR3 is TGCGCCAGCAGCCAAGAACTAGCGCAAGAGCAGTACTTC.

This clonotype came up many times. The chain combines TRBV28 with TRBJ2-3; D call uncertain. Trimming left V 6 bases short and J 2 bases short, with 15 bases between. There are 15 residues in the CDR3. The germline gives CDR1 MDHEN, CDR2 SYDVKM. The CDR3 region is CASRRRRANTDTQYF. The CDR3 nucleotides read TGTGCCAGCAGACGAAGACGCGCCAACACAGATACGCAGTATTTT.

This clonotype was observed a handful of times. The V and J genes are TRBV7-9 and TRBJ2-1; D is unresolved. With 2 bases removed from V and 0 bases from J, the gap between germline ends came to 8 bases. Germline V gives CDR1 SEHNR, CDR2 FQNEAQ (reference sequence). CDR3 length: 15 amino acids. Here the CDR3 reads CASSLPNGSYNEQFF. In DNA, the CDR3 is TGTGCCAGCAGCTTACCCAATGGCTCCTACAATGAGCAGTTCTTC.

The CDR3 nucleotides read TGTGCCAGCAGCTTGGGAGAAGCAGATACGCAGTATTTT. It specifies CASSLGEADTQYF. V usage is TRBV5-4 and J usage is TRBJ2-3; D is ambiguous. This CDR3 comprises 13 residues. V gave up 0 bases and J gave up 4 bases, with 6 bases separating them. The germline V gene has CDR1 SGHNT and CDR2 YYREEE (reference sequence).

This clonotype was found many times. The V and J genes are TRBV11-2 and TRBJ2-7; TRBD2 matches 8 bases. Per the germline V gene, CDR1 is SGHAT and CDR2 is FQNNGV. The J segment lost 5 bases and the V segment lost 3 bases, leaving 3 bases of the junction unmatched. There are 13 residues in the CDR3. CDR3: CASSFAGGNEQYF. The CDR3 DNA reads TGTGCCAGCAGCTTTGCGGGAGGAAACGAGCAGTACTTC. Filled out from reference TRBV11-2 and TRBJ2-7, the complete variable domain reads EAGVAQSPRYKIIEKRQSVAFWCNPISGHATLYWYQQILGQGPKLLIQFQNNGVVDDSQLPKDRFSAERLKGVDSTLKIQPAKLEDSAVYLCASSFAGGNEQYFGPGTRLTVT.

This clonotype was counted many times. The chain combines TRBV7-3 with TRBJ2-7; a possible D gene is TRBD2 (5 bases). The length of the CDR3 is 14 residues. The germline V and J ends were trimmed by 3 bases and 7 bases, with 16 bases remaining between them. CDR1 SGHTA and CDR2 FQGTGA come from the germline V gene. The DNA of the CDR3 is TGTGCCAGCAGCTTGGCTCCCGGGGAAAGAGAGCAGTACTTC. Translating gives CASSLAPGEREQYF.

This clonotype appeared many times. The chain has TRBV28 and TRBJ2-7; 12 bases are a match to TRBD2. V lost 6 bases, J lost 4 bases, and 4 bases stayed unmatched. Germline lookup yields CDR1 MDHEN and CDR2 SYDVKM. CDR3 length equals 14 residues. CDR3 residues: CASRRGTSGYEQYF. Here the CDR3 DNA reads TGTGCCAGCAGAAGAGGGACTAGCGGGTACGAGCAGTACTTC.

This clonotype was recorded many times. The CDR3 coding sequence is TGCAGTGCCCCCGGGCGGAATTTCTACAATGAGCAGTTCTTC. Translation: CSAPGRNFYNEQFF. This chain links TRBV20-1 with TRBJ2-1; D not certain. The CDR3 consists of 14 residues. Trimming removed 6 bases at V and 3 bases at J, with 15 bases between. The germline V gene encodes CDR1 DFQATT and CDR2 SNEGSKA (reference sequence).

This clonotype was seen ten or more times. This rearrangement joins TRBV29-1 to TRBJ2-5; D gene uncertain. The CDR3 totals 14 residues. CDR1 is SQVTM and CDR2 is ANQGSEA in the germline V gene. Trimming took 4 bases from V and 1 from J, leaving 13 bases between them. The CDR3 coding sequence is TGCAGCGTTGGCAGGTTGGGCCTCCAAGAGACCCAGTACTTC. Translation: CSVGRLGLQETQYF.

The V call is TRBV7-9, the J call TRBJ2-7; a weak D match, TRBD1 (6 bases). With 6 bases removed from V and 2 bases from J, the gap between germline ends came to 14 bases. Germline-derived CDR1 and CDR2 are SEHNR and FQNEAQ (reference sequence). The CDR3 extends over 14 amino acids. Here the CDR3 DNA reads TGTGCCAGCAGTGCAGGACAGACAACCTACGAGCAGTACTTC. It is translated as CASSAGQTTYEQYF. Combining the CDR3 with reference TRBV7-9 and TRBJ2-7 gives the whole variable domain DTGVSQNPRHKITKRGQNVTFRCDPISEHNRLYWYRQTLGQGPEFLTYFQNEAQLEKSRLLSDRFSAERPKGSFSTLEIQRTEQGDSAMYLCASSAGQTTYEQYFGPGTRLTVT.

This clonotype was detected only a few times. The gene calls are TRBV24-1 and TRBJ2-1; 7 bases agree with TRBD2. Losses at the gene ends were 1 base for V and 7 bases for J; bases not matched to a gene: 3. CDR1 and CDR2 from the germline V gene are KGHDR and SFDVKD. The CDR3 spans 14 residues. The DNA for the CDR3 is TGTGCCACCAGTGATTTCTCGGGGGGAAATGAGCAGTTCTTC. Encoded protein: CATSDFSGGNEQFF.

This clonotype was picked up many times. The V and J genes are TRBV25-1 and TRBJ2-7; 7 bases are a match to TRBD1. Germline-derived CDR1 and CDR2 are MGHDK and SYGVNS. Germline trimming cut 4 bases from V and 3 bases from J; bases unmatched to any gene: 6. The CDR3 loop spans 14 amino acids. CDR3 sequence reads: CASSVDTGVYEQYF. In DNA form, the CDR3 reads TGTGCCAGCAGTGTCGACACAGGGGTCTACGAGCAGTACTTC.

Many counts were recorded for this clonotype. V usage is TRBV11-1 and J usage is TRBJ2-7; 9 bases are a match to TRBD2. The J segment lost 4 bases and the V segment lost 7 bases, leaving 8 bases of the junction unmatched. The CDR3 spans 14 residues. From germline, CDR1 is SGHAT and CDR2 FQDESV (reference sequence). The chain's CDR3 is CASNVAGGTYEQYF. The CDR3 DNA sequence: TGTGCCAGCAACGTGGCGGGAGGGACGTACGAGCAGTACTTC.

V usage is TRBV6-1 and J usage is TRBJ2-5; D is ambiguous. CDR3 length equals 12 residues. Germline V gene sequence: CDR1 MNHNS, CDR2 SASEGT. Trimming left V 10 bases short and J 5 bases short, with 14 bases between. The CDR3 nucleotides read TGTGCCACAAGCGCACCCGATGAGACCCAGTACTTC. Its translation: CATSAPDETQYF.

This clonotype appeared a few times. This chain joins TRBV24-1 and TRBJ2-1; 13 bases fit TRBD2. V lost 5 bases to trimming and J lost 4 bases; unmatched junction nucleotides: 1. The CDR3 has 15 residues. From germline, CDR1 is KGHDR and CDR2 SFDVKD. The CDR3 spells CATSVGLAGYNEQFF. Written as DNA, the CDR3 is TGTGCCACCAGTGTGGGACTAGCGGGATACAATGAGCAGTTCTTC.

About this clonotype itself: A read error may explain this, as a much larger clone is one base away. The chain is built from TRBV27 and TRBJ2-7, with TRBD1 identical over 9 bases. Per the germline V gene, CDR1 is MNHEY and CDR2 is SMNVEV (reference sequence). Trimming took 1 base from V and 5 from J; bases not matched to a gene: 3. The CDR3 has 14 residues. Here the CDR3 DNA reads TGTGCCAGCAGTTTATATACAGGGGGCCACGAGCAGTACTTC. Translated, it gives CASSLYTGGHEQYF.

The chain employs TRBV12-3 or TRBV12-4 and TRBJ2-1; TRBD2 matches at 7 bases. V shed 9 bases and J 10 bases; nucleotides not matched to a gene: 6. This CDR3 contains 11 residues. Here the CDR3 DNA reads TGTGCCAGTCTGGGAGCGGGGGAGCAGTTCTTC. Translated: CASLGAGEQFF.

The genes are TRBV19 and TRBJ2-5, with TRBD1 matching over 9 bases. Germline V gene lookup returns CDR1 LNHDA and CDR2 SQIVND (reference sequence). The CDR3 has 17 residues. V shed 5 bases and J 5 bases; nucleotides not matched to a gene: 15. The CDR3 protein is CASSASTGGYRKETQYF. In DNA form, the CDR3 reads TGTGCCAGTAGTGCTTCGACAGGGGGTTATCGTAAGGAGACCCAGTACTTC.

The rearrangement joins TRBV2 to TRBJ1-5, with a tentative D call TRBD1 (6 bases). The germline V and J ends were trimmed by 4 bases and 3 bases, with 10 bases remaining between them. The germline CDR1 and CDR2 sequences are SNHLY and FYNNEI. The CDR3 runs 14 residues. The CDR3 is CASSGTALNQPQHF. For the CDR3, the DNA is TGTGCCAGCAGTGGGACAGCCCTCAATCAGCCCCAGCATTTT.